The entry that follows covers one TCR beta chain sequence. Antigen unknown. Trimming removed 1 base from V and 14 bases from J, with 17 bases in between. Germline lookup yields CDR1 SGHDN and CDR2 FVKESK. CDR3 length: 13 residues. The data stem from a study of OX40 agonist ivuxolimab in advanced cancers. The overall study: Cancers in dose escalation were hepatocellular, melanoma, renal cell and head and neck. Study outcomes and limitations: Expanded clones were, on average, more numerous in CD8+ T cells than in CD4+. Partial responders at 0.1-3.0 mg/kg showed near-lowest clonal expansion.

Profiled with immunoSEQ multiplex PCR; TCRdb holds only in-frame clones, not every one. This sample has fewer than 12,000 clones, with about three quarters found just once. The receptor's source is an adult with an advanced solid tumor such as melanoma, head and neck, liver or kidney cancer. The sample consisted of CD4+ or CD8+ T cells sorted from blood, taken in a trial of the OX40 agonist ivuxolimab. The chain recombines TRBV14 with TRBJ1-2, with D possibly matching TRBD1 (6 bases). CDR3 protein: CASSQASRGANTF. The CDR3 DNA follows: TGTGCCAGCAGCCAAGCTTCACGGGGGGCTAATACCTTC.